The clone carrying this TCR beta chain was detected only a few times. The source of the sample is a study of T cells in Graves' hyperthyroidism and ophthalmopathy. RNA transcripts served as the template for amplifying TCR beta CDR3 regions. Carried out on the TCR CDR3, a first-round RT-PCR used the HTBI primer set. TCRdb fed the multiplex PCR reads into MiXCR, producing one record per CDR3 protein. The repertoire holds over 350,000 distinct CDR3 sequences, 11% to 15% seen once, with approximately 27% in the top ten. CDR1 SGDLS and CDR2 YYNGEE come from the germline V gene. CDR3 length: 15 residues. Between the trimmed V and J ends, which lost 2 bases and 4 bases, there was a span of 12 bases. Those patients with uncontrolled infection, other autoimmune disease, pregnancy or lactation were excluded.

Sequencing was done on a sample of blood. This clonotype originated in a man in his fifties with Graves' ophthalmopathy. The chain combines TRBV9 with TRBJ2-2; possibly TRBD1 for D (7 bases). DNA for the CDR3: TGTGCCAGCAGCGTGGAGGGGGCGCGCACCGGGGAGCTGTTTTTT. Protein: CASSVEGARTGELFF.